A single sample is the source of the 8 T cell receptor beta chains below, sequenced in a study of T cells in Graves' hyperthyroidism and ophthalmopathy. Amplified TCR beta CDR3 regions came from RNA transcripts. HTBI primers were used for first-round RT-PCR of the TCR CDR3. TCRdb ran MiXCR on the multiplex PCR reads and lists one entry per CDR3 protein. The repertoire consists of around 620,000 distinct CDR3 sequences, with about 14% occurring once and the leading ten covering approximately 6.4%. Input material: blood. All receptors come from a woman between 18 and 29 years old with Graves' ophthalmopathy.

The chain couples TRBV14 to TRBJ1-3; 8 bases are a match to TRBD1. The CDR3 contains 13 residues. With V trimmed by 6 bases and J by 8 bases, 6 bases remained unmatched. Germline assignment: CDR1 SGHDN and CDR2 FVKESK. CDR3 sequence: CASSPDRGHTIYF. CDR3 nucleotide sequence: TGTGCCAGCAGTCCCGACAGGGGACACACCATATATTTT.

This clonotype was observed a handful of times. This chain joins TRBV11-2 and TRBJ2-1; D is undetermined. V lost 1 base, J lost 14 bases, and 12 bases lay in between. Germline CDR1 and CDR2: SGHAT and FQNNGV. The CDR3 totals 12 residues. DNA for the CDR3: TGTGCCAGCAGCTTAGTTCGTCCGGAGAAGTTCTTC. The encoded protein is CASSLVRPEKFF.

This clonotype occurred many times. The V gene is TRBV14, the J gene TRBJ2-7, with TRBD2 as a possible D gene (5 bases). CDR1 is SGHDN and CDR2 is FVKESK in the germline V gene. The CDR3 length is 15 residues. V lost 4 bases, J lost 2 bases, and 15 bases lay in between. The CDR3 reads CASSRIGDYPYEQYF. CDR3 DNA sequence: TGTGCCAGCAGCCGAATCGGGGATTACCCCTACGAGCAGTACTTC.

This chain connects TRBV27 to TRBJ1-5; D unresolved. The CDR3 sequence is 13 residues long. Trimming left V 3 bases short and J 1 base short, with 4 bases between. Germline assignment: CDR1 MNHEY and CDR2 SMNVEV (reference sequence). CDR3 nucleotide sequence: TGTGCCAGCAGTTTGACAAGCAATCAGCCCCAGCATTTT. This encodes CASSLTSNQPQHF.

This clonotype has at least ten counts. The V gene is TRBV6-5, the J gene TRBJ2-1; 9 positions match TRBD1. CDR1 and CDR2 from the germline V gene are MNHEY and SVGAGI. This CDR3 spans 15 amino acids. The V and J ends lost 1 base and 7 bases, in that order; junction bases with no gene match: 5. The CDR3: CASSYLQGARNEQFF. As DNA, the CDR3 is TGTGCCAGCAGTTACTTACAGGGGGCGAGGAATGAGCAGTTCTTC.

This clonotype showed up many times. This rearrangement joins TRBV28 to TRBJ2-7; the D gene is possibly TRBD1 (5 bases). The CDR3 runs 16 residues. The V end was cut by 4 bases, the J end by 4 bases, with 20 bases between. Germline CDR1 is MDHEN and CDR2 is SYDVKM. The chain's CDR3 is CASSSPGRAFVYEQYF. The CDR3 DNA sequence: TGTGCCAGCAGTTCCCCTGGCAGGGCTTTTGTGTACGAGCAGTACTTC.

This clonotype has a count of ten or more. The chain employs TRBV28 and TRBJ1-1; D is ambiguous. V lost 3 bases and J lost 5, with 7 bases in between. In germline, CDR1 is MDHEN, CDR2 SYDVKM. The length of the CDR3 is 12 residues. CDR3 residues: CASSLEWTEAFF. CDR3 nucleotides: TGTGCCAGCAGTTTGGAGTGGACTGAAGCTTTCTTT.

CDR3 region: CASSLGVDSPLHF. CDR3 nucleotides: TGTGCCAGCAGCTTAGGAGTCGATTCACCCCTCCACTTT. V usage is TRBV7-9 and J usage is TRBJ1-6; D is uncertain. The germline V gene has CDR1 SEHNR and CDR2 FQNEAQ (reference sequence). This CDR3 has 13 amino acids. Trimming left V 1 base short and J 8 bases short, with 6 bases between.